This is a list of T cell receptor beta chains from one sample in a study of OX40 agonist ivuxolimab in advanced cancers. The protocol was immunoSEQ multiplex PCR, while the TCRdb copy is restricted to in-frame clones and leaves out a portion. The sample has tens of thousands of clones; roughly nine tenths are singletons. The material sequenced was CD4+ or CD8+ T cells sorted from blood, taken in a trial of the OX40 agonist ivuxolimab. These receptors originate from an adult with an advanced solid tumor such as melanoma, head and neck, liver or kidney cancer. Each CDR3 is given with its conserved first and last residue. Fields, in order: J gene, clone size, V gene, D gene, CDR3 length, CDR3 DNA, CDR3 protein. D genes are given only for firm matches. Part of the rows lack a size; the others show once, few, many or a class for expanded clones.

TRBJ2-3 | - | TRBV27 | - | 13 | TGTGCCAGCAGTTTCTATAGCACAGATACGCAGTATTTT | CASSFYSTDTQYF
TRBJ2-1 | - | TRBV18 | - | 12 | TGTGCCAGCTCACCGACTAGTATTGAGCAGTTCTTC | CASSPTSIEQFF
TRBJ2-1 | - | TRBV4-3 | TRBD2 | 15 | TGCGCCAGCAGCCTTAGCGGGAGCTCGGACAATGAGCAGTTCTTC | CASSLSGSSDNEQFF
TRBJ2-3 | once | TRBV4-3 | TRBD1 | 19 | TGCGCCAGCAGCCAAGACTCCCCCCAGACAGGGCCCGCCGCAGATACGCAGTATTTT | CASSQDSPQTGPAADTQYF
TRBJ2-7 | - | TRBV5-6 | TRBD1 | 15 | TGTGCCAGCAGCGAGGGGACAGGGGGTTACTACGAGCAGTACTTC | CASSEGTGGYYEQYF
TRBJ2-1 | - | TRBV18 | - | 15 | TGTGCCAGCTCCGCCCCGGGACTCTCCTACAATGAGCAGTTCTTC | CASSAPGLSYNEQFF
TRBJ2-7 | - | TRBV5-6 | - | 14 | TGTGCCAGCAGCTTGGCCGAATCTGACTACGAGCAGTACTTC | CASSLAESDYEQYF
TRBJ1-5 | - | TRBV27 | TRBD1 | 14 | TGTGCCAGCAGTACGGGACAGGGAAATCAGCCCCAGCATTTT | CASSTGQGNQPQHF
TRBJ2-1 | - | TRBV7-3 | TRBD1 | 17 | TGTGCCAGCAGCGCGGCCCCCTCCGGACAGGGATACAATGAGCAGTTCTTC | CASSAAPSGQGYNEQFF
TRBJ2-5 | - | TRBV5-1 | - | 14 | TGCGCCAGCAGCTTCACCGGGACCCGAGAGACCCAGTACTTC | CASSFTGTRETQYF
TRBJ2-3 | - | TRBV7-6 | - | 15 | TGTGCCAGCAGCTTAGAGGGACCATCCACAGATACGCAGTATTTT | CASSLEGPSTDTQYF
TRBJ2-7 | - | TRBV11-3 | - | 15 | TGTGCCAGCAGCTCGGGTGGGGGGAGCTCCTACGAGCAGTACTTC | CASSSGGGSSYEQYF